These T cell receptor beta chains were read from a single sample in a study of blood T cell repertoires in COVID-19. Profiling relied on immunoSEQ multiplex PCR, and the TCRdb table lists in-frame clones only, not all of them. The sample has a few hundred thousand clones; 84% are singletons. Material for sequencing was PBMCs or T cells enriched from blood (not recorded which). All receptors come from a woman in her thirties or forties who had recovered from COVID-19. Both conserved end residues are part of each CDR3. Clone size is not always given. Where it is, it says once, few, many or a class for expanded clones.

v_gene: TRBV18
j_gene: TRBJ2-1
abundance: few
CDR3aa: CASSPAQVSYNEQFF

v_gene: TRBV12-3/TRBV12-4
j_gene: TRBJ1-2
abundance: few
CDR3aa: CASGRGYGYTF

v_gene: TRBV4-1
j_gene: TRBJ2-6
abundance: NA
CDR3aa: CASSQGGTSLISGANVLTF

v_gene: TRBV7-9
j_gene: TRBJ1-4
abundance: NA
CDR3aa: CASSLASGNEKLFF

v_gene: TRBV23-1
j_gene: TRBJ1-2
abundance: few
CDR3aa: CASTTGKDRRYGYTF

v_gene: TRBV27
j_gene: TRBJ1-2
abundance: NA
CDR3aa: CASSLKGVYGYTF

v_gene: TRBV7-2
j_gene: TRBJ2-7
abundance: NA
CDR3aa: CASSLAGGPYEQYF

v_gene: TRBV27
j_gene: TRBJ2-3
abundance: NA
CDR3aa: CASSWDYTSTDTQYF

v_gene: TRBV7-9
j_gene: TRBJ2-7
abundance: NA
CDR3aa: CASSPNYEQYF

v_gene: TRBV7-2
j_gene: TRBJ2-7
abundance: NA
CDR3aa: CASRKDRTAYEQYF

v_gene: TRBV9
j_gene: TRBJ2-3
abundance: NA
CDR3aa: CASSGHPGLAGRADTQYF

v_gene: TRBV11-2
j_gene: TRBJ2-1
abundance: NA
CDR3aa: CASSFSGTSGIGEQFF

v_gene: TRBV7-9
j_gene: TRBJ2-1
abundance: NA
CDR3aa: CASSFGSGSENEQFF

v_gene: TRBV4-1
j_gene: TRBJ1-2
abundance: NA
CDR3aa: CASSQEGSLRGYTF

v_gene: TRBV5-5
j_gene: TRBJ2-7
abundance: NA
CDR3aa: CASRTSREYEQYF

v_gene: TRBV28
j_gene: TRBJ1-5
abundance: NA
CDR3aa: CASSLQGNSNQPQHF

v_gene: TRBV7-2
j_gene: TRBJ1-6
abundance: NA
CDR3aa: CASNRDRGGNSPLHF

v_gene: TRBV11-2
j_gene: TRBJ1-4
abundance: NA
CDR3aa: CASRADRVSGEKLFF

v_gene: TRBV10-3
j_gene: TRBJ2-5
abundance: once
CDR3aa: CAIRAGIPQETQYF